This record looks at one T cell receptor beta chain sequence and its context. With a J-beta primer mix and a sample-barcoded 5' primer, a second PCR ran 7 to 11 cycles. TCRdb processed the 5' RACE reads anew with MiXCR; each CDR3 protein has one entry. The repertoire holds about 1.6 million distinct CDR3 sequences, with almost 35% as singletons. These data come from a study of blood T cells in healthy people across ages. This CDR3 comprises 14 residues. Between the trimmed V and J ends, which lost 5 bases and 5 bases, there was a span of 14 bases. CDR1 is SGHVS, CDR2 FQNEAQ, per germline. Material: blood. The J gene is TRBJ2-3, the V gene TRBV7-8, with D possibly called TRBD1 or TRBD2 (5 bases each). The TCR sequence derives from a woman in her thirties in good health. Here the CDR3 DNA reads TGTGCCAGCAGCCCCCACGGGGACCGAGATACGCAGTATTTT. Protein product: CASSPHGDRDTQYF.